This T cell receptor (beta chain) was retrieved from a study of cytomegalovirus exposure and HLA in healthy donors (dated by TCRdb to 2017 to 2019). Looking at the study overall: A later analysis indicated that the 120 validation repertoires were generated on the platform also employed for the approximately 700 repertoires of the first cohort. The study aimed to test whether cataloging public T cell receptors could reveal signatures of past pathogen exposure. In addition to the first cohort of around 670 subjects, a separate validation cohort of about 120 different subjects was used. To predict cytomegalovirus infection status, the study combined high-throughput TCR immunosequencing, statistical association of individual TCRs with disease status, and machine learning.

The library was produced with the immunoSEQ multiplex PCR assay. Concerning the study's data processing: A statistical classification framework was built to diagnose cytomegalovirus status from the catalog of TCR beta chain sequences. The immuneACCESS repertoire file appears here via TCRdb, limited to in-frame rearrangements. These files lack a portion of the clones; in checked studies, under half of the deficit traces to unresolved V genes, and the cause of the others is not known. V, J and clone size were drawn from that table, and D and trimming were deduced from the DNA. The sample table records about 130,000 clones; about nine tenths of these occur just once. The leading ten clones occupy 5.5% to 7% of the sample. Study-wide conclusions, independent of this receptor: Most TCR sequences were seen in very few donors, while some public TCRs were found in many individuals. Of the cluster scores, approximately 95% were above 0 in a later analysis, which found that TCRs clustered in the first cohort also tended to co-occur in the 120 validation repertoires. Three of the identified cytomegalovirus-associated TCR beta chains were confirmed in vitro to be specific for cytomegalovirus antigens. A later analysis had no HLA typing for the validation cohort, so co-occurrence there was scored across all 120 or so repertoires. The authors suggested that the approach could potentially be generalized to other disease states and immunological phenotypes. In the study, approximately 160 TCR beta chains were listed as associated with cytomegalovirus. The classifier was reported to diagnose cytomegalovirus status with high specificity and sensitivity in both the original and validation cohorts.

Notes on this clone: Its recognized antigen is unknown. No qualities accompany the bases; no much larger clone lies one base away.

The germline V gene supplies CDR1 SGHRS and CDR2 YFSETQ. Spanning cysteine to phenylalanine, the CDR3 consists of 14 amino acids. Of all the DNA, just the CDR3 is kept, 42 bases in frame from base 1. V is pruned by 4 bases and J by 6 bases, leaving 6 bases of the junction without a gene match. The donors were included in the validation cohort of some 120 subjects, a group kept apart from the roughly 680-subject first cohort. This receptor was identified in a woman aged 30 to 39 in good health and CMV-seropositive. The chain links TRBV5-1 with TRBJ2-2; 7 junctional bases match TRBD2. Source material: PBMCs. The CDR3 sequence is CASSPGSGAGELFF. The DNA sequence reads TGCGCCAGCAGCCCCGGGAGCGGGGCCGGGGAGCTGTTTTTT.